One TCR beta chain is described in this entry. What it binds is unknown. No cell sorting was done before RNA was extracted from the tissue. With 6 bases removed from V and 6 bases from J, the gap between germline ends came to 14 bases. CDR1 MNHEY and CDR2 SVGAGI come from the germline V gene. This CDR3 has 14 amino acids. These data come from a study of tumor and adjacent non-tumor tissue in lung cancer. Study context: There were around 11 adenocarcinoma, a couple of squamous cell carcinoma and 1 small cell lung cancer cases. The patients, 10 or so men and five or six women, were roughly 30 to 80 with stage I to III disease.

A modified ARM-PCR protocol with three rounds of nested PCR amplified TCRbeta. One entry per CDR3 protein, called by TCRdb with MiXCR from the multiplex PCR reads. This sample yields approximately 65,000 distinct CDR3 sequences, of which about 60% are seen a single time; 20% to 25% belongs to the top ten. Broader study findings: TCR diversity was significantly greater in tumor than normal lung tissue. Tumor repertoires had a smaller top 100 clone share than normal lung.

The chain joins TRBV6-5 to TRBJ2-2; unclear D gene. Sequenced input: lung tumor tissue. The receptor's source is a man between 50 and 59 years old with non-small cell lung cancer. The CDR3, as DNA: TGTGCCAGCAGCCGAACTGGGATCCCCGGGGAGCTGTTTTTT. It codes for CASSRTGIPGELFF.